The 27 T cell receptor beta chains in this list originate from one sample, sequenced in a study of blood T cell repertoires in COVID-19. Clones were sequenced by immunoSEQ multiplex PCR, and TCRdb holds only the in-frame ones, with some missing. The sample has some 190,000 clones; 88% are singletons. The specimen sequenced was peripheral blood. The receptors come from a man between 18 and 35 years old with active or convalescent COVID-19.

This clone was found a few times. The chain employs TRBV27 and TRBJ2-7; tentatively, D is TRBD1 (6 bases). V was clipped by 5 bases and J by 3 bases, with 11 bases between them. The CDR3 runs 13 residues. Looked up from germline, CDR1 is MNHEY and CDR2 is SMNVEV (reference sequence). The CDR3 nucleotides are TGTGCCAGCAGTCATACAGGGTACTACGAGCAGTACTTC. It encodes CASSHTGYYEQYF.

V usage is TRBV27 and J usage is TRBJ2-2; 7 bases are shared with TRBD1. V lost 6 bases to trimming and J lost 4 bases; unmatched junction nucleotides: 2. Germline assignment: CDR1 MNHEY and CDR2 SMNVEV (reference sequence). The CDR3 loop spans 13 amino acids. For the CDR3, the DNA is TGTGCCAGCAGGACAGGGTTCACCGGGGAGCTGTTTTTT. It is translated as CASRTGFTGELFF.

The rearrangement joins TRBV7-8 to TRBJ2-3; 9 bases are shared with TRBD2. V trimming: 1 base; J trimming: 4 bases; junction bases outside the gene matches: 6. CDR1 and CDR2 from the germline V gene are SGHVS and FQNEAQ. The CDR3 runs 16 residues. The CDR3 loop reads CASSLGGGRAPDTQYF. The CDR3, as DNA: TGTGCCAGCAGCTTAGGCGGCGGGAGGGCCCCAGATACGCAGTATTTT.

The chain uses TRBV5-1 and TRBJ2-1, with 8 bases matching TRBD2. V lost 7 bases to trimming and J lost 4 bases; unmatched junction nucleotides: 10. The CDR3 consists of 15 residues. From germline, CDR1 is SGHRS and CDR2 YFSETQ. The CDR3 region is CASFGLAGGYNEQFF. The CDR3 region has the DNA TGCGCCAGCTTCGGGCTAGCGGGCGGATACAATGAGCAGTTCTTC.

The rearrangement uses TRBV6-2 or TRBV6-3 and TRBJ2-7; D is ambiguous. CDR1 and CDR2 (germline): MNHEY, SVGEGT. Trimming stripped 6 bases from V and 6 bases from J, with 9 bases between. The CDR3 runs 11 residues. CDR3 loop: CASSQVSEQYF. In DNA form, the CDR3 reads TGTGCCAGCAGCCAAGTTAGCGAGCAGTACTTC.

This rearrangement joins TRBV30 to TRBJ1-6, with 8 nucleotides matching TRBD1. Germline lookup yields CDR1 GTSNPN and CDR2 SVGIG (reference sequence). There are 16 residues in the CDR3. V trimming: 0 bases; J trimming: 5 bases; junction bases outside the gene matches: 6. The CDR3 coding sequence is TGTGCCTGGAGTGTAATTCAGGGGGCAAATAATTCACCCCTCCACTTT. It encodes CAWSVIQGANNSPLHF.

This CDR3 reads CASSLARQGAYEQFF. DNA of the CDR3: TGTGCCAGCAGCTTGGCCAGACAGGGGGCCTATGAGCAGTTCTTC. This rearrangement joins TRBV5-6 to TRBJ2-1, with 10 bases that match TRBD1. The CDR3 is made up of 15 amino acids. The germline V gene has CDR1 SGHDT and CDR2 YYEEEE. The ends lost 0 bases at V and 8 bases at J; junction bases unmatched: 5.

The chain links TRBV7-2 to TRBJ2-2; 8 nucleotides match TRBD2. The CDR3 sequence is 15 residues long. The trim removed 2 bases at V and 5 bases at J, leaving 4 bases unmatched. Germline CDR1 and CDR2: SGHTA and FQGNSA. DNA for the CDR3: TGTGCCAGCAGCTTAAGGGCTAGCGGGACCGGGGAGCTGTTTTTT. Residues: CASSLRASGTGELFF.

The CDR3 protein is CASSQYSNQETQYF. CDR3 bases: TGTGCCAGCAGCCAATACAGCAATCAAGAGACCCAGTACTTC. V and J are TRBV4-2 and TRBJ2-5, with D unresolved. CDR1 LGHNA and CDR2 YNFKEQ come from the germline V gene. The CDR3 is made up of 14 amino acids. V was trimmed by 2 bases and J by 2 bases, leaving 9 bases between them.

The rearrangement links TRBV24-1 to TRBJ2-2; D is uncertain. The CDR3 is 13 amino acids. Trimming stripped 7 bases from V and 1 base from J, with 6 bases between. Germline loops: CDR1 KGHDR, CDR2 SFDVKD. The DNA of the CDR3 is TGTGCCACCAGACAAGTGAACACCGGGGAGCTGTTTTTT. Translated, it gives CATRQVNTGELFF.

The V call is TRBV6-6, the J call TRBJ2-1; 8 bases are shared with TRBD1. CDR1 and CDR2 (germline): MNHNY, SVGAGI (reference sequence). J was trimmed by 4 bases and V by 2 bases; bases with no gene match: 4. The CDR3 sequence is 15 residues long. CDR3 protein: CASSYRQGAYNEQFF. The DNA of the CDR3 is TGTGCCAGCAGTTACCGCCAGGGGGCGTACAATGAGCAGTTCTTC.

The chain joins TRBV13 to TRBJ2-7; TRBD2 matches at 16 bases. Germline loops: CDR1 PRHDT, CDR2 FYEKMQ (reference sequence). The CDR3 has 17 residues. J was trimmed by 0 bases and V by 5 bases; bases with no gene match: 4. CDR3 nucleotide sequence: TGTGCCAGCAGCCCGGGACTAGCGGGAGGGAGCTCCTACGAGCAGTACTTC. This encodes CASSPGLAGGSSYEQYF.

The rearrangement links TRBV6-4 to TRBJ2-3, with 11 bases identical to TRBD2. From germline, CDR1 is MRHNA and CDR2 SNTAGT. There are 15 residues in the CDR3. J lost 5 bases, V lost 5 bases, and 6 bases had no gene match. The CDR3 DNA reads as TGTGCCAGCAGTCCGCTAGCGGGAGGACGAGATACGCAGTATTTT. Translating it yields CASSPLAGGRDTQYF.

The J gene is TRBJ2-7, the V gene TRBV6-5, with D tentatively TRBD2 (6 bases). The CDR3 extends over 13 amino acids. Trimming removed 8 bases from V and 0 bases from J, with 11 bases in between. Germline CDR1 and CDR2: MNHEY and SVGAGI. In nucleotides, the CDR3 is TGTGCCAGCCACCGGGGGACCTCCTACGAGCAGTACTTC. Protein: CASHRGTSYEQYF.

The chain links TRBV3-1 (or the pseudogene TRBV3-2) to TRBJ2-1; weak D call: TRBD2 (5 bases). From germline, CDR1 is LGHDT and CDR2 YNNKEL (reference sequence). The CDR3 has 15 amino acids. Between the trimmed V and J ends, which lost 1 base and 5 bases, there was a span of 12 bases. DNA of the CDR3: TGTGCCAGCAGCCAAGTCAGCGGTAACCACAATGAGCAGTTCTTC. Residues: CASSQVSGNHNEQFF.

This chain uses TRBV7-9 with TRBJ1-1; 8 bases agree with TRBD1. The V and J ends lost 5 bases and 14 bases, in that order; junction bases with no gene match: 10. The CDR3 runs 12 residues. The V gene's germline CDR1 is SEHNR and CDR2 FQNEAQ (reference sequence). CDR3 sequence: CASSHGTGVGFF. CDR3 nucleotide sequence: TGTGCCAGCAGCCATGGGACAGGCGTTGGGTTCTTT. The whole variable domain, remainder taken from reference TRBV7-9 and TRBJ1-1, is DTGVSQNPRHKITKRGQNVTFRCDPISEHNRLYWYRQTLGQGPEFLTYFQNEAQLEKSRLLSDRFSAERPKGSFSTLEIQRTEQGDSAMYLCASSHGTGVGFFGQGTRLTVV.

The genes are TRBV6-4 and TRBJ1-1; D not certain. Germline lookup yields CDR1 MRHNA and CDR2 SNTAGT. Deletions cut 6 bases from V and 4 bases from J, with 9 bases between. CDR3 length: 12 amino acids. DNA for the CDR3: TGTGCCAGCAGAGGCTACAGCACTGAAGCTTTCTTT. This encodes CASRGYSTEAFF.

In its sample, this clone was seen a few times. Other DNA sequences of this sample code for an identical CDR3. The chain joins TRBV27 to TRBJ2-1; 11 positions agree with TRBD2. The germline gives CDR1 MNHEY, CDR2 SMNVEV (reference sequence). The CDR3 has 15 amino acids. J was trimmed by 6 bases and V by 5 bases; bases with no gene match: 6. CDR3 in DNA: TGTGCCAGCAGTGGCCTAGCGGGAGGAGGCAATGAGCAGTTCTTC. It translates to CASSGLAGGGNEQFF.

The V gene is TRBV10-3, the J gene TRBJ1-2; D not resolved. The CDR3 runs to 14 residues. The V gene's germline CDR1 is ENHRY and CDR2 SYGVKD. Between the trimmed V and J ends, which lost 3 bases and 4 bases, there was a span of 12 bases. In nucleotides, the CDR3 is TGTGCCATCAGTGATGCCGGGGTCCTCTATGGCTACACCTTC. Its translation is CAISDAGVLYGYTF.

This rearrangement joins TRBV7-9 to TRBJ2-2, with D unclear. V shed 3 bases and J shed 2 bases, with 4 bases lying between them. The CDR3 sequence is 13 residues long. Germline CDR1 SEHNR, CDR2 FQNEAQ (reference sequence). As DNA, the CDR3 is TGTGCCAGCAGCTTTAGCAACACCGGGGAGCTGTTTTTT. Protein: CASSFSNTGELFF.

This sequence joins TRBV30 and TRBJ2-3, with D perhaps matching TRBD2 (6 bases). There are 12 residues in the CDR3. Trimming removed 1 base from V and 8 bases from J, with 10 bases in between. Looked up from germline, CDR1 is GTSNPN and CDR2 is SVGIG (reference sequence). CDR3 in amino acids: CAWSEMGGTQYF. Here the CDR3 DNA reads TGTGCCTGGAGTGAGATGGGAGGTACGCAGTATTTT.

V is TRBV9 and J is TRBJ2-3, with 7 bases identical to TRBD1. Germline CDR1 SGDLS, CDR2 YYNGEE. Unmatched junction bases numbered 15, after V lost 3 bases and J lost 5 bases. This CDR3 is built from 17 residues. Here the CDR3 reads CASSGPKRGQAGDTQYF. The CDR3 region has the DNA TGTGCCAGCAGCGGACCGAAAAGGGGGCAGGCGGGAGATACGCAGTATTTT.

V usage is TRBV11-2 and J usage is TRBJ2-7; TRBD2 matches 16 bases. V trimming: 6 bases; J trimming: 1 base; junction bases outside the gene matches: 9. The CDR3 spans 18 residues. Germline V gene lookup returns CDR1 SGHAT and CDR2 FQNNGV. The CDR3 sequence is CASRPGLAGGRGSYEQYF. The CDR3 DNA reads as TGTGCCAGCAGACCGGGACTAGCGGGAGGGAGGGGGTCCTACGAGCAGTACTTC.

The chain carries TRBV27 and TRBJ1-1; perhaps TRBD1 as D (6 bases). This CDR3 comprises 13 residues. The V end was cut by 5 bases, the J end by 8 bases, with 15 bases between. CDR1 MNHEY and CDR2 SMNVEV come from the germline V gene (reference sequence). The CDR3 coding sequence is TGTGCCAGCAGTGGGACCAACAGGGTCGAAGCTTTCTTT. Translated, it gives CASSGTNRVEAFF.

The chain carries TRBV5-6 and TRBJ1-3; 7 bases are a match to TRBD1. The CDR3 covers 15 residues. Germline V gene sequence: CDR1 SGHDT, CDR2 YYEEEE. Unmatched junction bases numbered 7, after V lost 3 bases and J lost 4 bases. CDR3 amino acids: CASSSLGTVGNTIYF. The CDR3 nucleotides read TGTGCCAGCAGCTCCCTCGGGACAGTCGGAAACACCATATATTTT.

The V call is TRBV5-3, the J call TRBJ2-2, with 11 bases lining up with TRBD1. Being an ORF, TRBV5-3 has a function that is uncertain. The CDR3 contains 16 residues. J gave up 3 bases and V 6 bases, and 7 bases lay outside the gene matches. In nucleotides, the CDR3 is TGTGCCAGAACCGAAGGACAGGGGGCAGACACCGGGGAGCTGTTTTTT. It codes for CARTEGQGADTGELFF.

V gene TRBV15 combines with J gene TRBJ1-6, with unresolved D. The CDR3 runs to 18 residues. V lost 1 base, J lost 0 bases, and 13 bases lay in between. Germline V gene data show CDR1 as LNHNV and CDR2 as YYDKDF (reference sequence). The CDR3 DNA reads TGTGCCACCAGCAGAGTGGAGGCCAGAATCTCCTATAATTCACCCCTCCACTTT. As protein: CATSRVEARISYNSPLHF. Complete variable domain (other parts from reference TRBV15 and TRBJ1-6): DAMVIQNPRYQVTQFGKPVTLSCSQTLNHNVMYWYQQKSSQAPKLLFHYYDKDFNNEADTPDNFQSRRPNTSFCFLDIRSPGLGDTAMYLCATSRVEARISYNSPLHFGNGTRLTVT.